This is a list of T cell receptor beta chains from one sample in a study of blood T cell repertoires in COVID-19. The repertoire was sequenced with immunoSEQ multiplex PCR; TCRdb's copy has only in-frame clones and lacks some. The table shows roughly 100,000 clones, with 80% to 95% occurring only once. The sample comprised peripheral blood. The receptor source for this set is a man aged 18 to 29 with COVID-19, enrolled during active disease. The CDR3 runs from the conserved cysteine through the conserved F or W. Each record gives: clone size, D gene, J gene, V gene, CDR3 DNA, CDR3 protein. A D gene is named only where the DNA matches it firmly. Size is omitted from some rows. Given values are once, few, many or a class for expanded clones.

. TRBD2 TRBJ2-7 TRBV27 TGTGCCAGCAGTATTCAGCGGGAGGGCCGTAAAGAGCAGTACTTC CASSIQREGRKEQYF
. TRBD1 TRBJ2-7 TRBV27 TGTGCCAGCAGTTTTTTGACAGGGCAGTCCTACGAGCAGTACTTC CASSFLTGQSYEQYF
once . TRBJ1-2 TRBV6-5 TGTGCCAGCAGTTATCTAGGAGGCCGCTCCTATGGCTACACCTTC CASSYLGGRSYGYTF
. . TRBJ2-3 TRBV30 TGTGCCTGGACCAACGGGACGGCCGGAGGGGATACGCAGTATTTT CAWTNGTAGGDTQYF
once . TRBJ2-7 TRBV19 TGTGCCAGTAGTAAGATGGCAGGGGCCTCCTACGAGCAGTACTTC CASSKMAGASYEQYF
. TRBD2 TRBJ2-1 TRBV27 TGTGCCAGCAGACTAGCGCCCCACTACAATGAGCAGTTCTTC CASRLAPHYNEQFF
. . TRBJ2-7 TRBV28 TGTGCCAGCAGCCCCTCCCGGGGCTCCTACGAGCAGTACTTC CASSPSRGSYEQYF
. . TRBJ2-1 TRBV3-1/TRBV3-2 TGTGCCAGCACTTCGGGATTCTACAATGAGCAGTTCTTC CASTSGFYNEQFF
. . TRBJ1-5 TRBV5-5 TGTGCCAGCAGCTTGGAGGCCCTAGGACAGCCCCAGCATTTT CASSLEALGQPQHF
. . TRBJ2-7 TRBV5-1 TGCGCCAGCAGCTTGGATGGGAGCTCCTACGAGCAGTACTTC CASSLDGSSYEQYF
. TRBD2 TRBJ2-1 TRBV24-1 TGTGCCACCAGTGGAGTAGCGGGAGGCTACAATGAGCAGTTCTTC CATSGVAGGYNEQFF